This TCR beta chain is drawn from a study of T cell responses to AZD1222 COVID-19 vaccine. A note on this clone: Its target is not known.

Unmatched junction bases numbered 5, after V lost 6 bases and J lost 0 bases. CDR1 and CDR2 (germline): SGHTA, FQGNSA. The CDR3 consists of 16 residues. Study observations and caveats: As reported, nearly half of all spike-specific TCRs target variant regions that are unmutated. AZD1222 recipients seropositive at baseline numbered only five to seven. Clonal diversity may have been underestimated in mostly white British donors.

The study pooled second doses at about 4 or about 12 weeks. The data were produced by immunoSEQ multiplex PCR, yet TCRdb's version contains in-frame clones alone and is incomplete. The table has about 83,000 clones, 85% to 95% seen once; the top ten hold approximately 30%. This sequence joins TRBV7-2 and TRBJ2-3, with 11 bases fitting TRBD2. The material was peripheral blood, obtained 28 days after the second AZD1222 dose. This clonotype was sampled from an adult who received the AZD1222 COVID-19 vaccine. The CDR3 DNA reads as TGTGCCAGCAGTCTGGGACTAGCGGTTAGCACAGATACGCAGTATTTT. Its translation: CASSLGLAVSTDTQYF.